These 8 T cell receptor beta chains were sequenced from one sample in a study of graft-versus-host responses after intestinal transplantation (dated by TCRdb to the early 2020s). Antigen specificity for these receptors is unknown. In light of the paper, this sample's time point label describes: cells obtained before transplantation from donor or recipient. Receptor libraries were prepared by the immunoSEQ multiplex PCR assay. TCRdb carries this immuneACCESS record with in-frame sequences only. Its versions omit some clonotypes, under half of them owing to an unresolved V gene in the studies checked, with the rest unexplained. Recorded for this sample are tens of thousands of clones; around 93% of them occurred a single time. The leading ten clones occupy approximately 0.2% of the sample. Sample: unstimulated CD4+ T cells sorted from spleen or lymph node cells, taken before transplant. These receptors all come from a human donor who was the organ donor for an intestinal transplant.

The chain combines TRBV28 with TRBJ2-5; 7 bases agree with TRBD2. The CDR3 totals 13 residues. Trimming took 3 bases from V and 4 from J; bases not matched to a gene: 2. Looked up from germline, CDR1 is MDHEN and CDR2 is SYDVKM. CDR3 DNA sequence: TGTGCCAGCAGTTTGGGAGGGACAGAGACCCAGTACTTC. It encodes CASSLGGTETQYF.

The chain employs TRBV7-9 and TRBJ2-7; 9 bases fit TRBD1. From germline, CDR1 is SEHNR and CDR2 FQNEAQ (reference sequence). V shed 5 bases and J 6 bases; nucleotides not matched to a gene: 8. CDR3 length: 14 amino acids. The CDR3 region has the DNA TGTGCCAGCAGCCGCCAGGGACAGGGTACCGAGCAGTACTTC. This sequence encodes CASSRQGQGTEQYF.

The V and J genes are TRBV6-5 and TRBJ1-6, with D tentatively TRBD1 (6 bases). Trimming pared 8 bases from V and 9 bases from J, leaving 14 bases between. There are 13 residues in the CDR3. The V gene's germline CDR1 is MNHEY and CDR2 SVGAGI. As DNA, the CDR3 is TGTGCCAGCTCGGGACATCTTATTTCACCCCTCCACTTT. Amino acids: CASSGHLISPLHF.

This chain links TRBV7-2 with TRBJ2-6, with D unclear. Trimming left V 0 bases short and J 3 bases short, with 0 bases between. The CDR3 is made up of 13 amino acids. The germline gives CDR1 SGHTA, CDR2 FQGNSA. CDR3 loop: CASSLAGANVLTF. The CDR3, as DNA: TGTGCCAGCAGCTTAGCTGGGGCCAACGTCCTGACTTTC.

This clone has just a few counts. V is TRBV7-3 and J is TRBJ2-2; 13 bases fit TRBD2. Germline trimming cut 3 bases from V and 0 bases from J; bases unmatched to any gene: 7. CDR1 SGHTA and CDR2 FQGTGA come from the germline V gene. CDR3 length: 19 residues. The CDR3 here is CASSFKGLAGTANTGELFF. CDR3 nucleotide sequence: TGTGCCAGCAGCTTTAAGGGACTAGCGGGGACCGCGAACACCGGGGAGCTGTTTTTT. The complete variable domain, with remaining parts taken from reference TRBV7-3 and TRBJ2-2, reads GAGVSQTPSNKVTEKGKYVELRCDPISGHTALYWYRQSLGQGPEFLIYFQGTGAADDSGLPNDRFFAVRPEGSVSTLKIQRTERGDSAVYLCASSFKGLAGTANTGELFFGEGSRLTVL.

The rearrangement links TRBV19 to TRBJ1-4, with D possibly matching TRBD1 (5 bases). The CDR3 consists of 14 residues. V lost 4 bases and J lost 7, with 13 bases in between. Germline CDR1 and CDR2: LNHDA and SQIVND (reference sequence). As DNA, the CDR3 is TGTGCCAGTAGTAGCCAGGGCCGGAGTGAAAAACTGTTTTTT. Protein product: CASSSQGRSEKLFF. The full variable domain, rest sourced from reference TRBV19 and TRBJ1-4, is DGGITQSPKYLFRKEGQNVTLSCEQNLNHDAMYWYRQDPGQGLRLIYYSQIVNDFQKGDIAEGYSVSREKKESFPLTVTSAQKNPTAFYLCASSSQGRSEKLFFGSGTQLSVL.

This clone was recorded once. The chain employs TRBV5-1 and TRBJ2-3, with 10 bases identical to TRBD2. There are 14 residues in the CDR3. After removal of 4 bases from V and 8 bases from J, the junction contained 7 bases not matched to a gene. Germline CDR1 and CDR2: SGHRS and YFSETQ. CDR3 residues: CASSPGTSAGTQYF. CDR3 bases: TGCGCCAGCAGCCCAGGGACTAGCGCGGGTACGCAGTATTTT.

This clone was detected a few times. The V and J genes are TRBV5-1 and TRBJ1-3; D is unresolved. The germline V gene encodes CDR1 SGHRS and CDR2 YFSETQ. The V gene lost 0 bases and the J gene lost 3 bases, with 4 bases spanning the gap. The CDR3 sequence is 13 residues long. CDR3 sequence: CASSLEYGNTIYF. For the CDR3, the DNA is TGCGCCAGCAGCTTGGAGTATGGAAACACCATATATTTT. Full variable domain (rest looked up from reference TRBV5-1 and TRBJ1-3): KAGVTQTPRYLIKTRGQQVTLSCSPISGHRSVSWYQQTPGQGLQFLFEYFSETQRNKGNFPGRFSGRQFSNSRSEMNVSTLELGDSALYLCASSLEYGNTIYFGEGSWLTVV.